This paragraph covers one T cell receptor beta chain sequence. For the second PCR, which ran for about 7 to 11 cycles, a sample-barcoded 5' primer and a J-beta primer mix were used. TCRdb redid the calling of the 5' RACE reads with MiXCR, one entry per CDR3 protein. The table lists 750,000 or so distinct CDR3 sequences, 20% to 30% of them singletons, with around 9.2% in the top ten. This sample stems from a study of blood T cells in healthy people across ages. Isolated per sample were at least 6.5 million PBMCs. This sample also belongs to another study, concerning T cells of mothers and their children. Per that paper: Regardless of relatedness, pairs show thymic selection shaping TCR recombination output in a similar manner. There were no persistent microchimeric T cell clones detected.

Sequencing was performed on blood. This clonotype was sampled from a boy aged 5-17 years in good health.

The CDR3 DNA reads TGTGCCAGCAGCGTAGTAGAGAGGGGCGGGGAGCTGTTTTTT. Translating gives CASSVVERGGELFF. V usage is TRBV9 and J usage is TRBJ2-2; D could derive from TRBD1 or TRBD2 (5 bases each). This CDR3 comprises 14 residues. Germline V CDR1 and CDR2: SGDLS, YYNGEE. Trimming took off 0 bases at V and 7 bases at J, with 10 bases between the two ends.